This passage covers 21 T cell receptor beta chains from one sample sequenced in a study of regulatory T cells in long-lasting Graves disease. The authors built TCR beta libraries using iRepertoire HTBI primers and Arm-PCR of CDR3 regions. MiXCR was run by TCRdb on the multiplex PCR reads, yielding one entry per CDR3 protein. The sample carries about 450,000 distinct CDR3 sequences, about 20% recorded once. As to time point: persistent/refractory GD, antithyroid drugs over 5 years with positive TRAb. Scientists built the TCR library using RNA that was extracted from PBMCs. Here the sequenced sample was peripheral blood mononuclear cells (PBMCs), taken when the disease was refractory, from a patient treated with antithyroid drugs. These receptors were collected from a female donor with Graves disease.

The V and J genes are TRBV18 and TRBJ1-5; TRBD1 agrees at 7 bases. This CDR3 comprises 14 residues. The J segment lost 6 bases and the V segment lost 1 base, leaving 3 bases of the junction unmatched. Germline V gene lookup returns CDR1 KGHSH and CDR2 LQKENI. The CDR3 DNA follows: TGTGCCAGCTCACCACAGGGGGCAAGTCAGCCCCAGCATTTT. Its translation: CASSPQGASQPQHF.

The DNA for the CDR3 is TGTGCCTGGAGTCCACAGGGGGCGCTTACTAATGAAAAACTGTTTTTT. This codes for CAWSPQGALTNEKLFF. The chain recombines TRBV30 with TRBJ1-4, with 9 bases that match TRBD1. This CDR3 has 16 residues. CDR1 and CDR2 from the germline V gene are GTSNPN and SVGIG (reference sequence). J was trimmed by 2 bases and V by 2 bases; bases with no gene match: 6.

This clonotype came up many times. This sequence joins TRBV20-1 and TRBJ1-5; tentative D call: TRBD1 (5 bases). Germline V gene sequence: CDR1 DFQATT, CDR2 SNEGSKA (reference sequence). V was cut by 4 bases and J by 2 bases, with 18 bases left in between. The CDR3 is 16 residues long. The CDR3, as DNA: TGCAGTGCTATTCAGGGACTTCGAACGGGCAATCAGCCCCAGCATTTT. This translates into CSAIQGLRTGNQPQHF.

This chain links TRBV18 with TRBJ1-3; 7 nucleotides align to TRBD1. Germline-derived CDR1 and CDR2 are KGHSH and LQKENI. The ends lost 3 bases at V and 4 bases at J; junction bases unmatched: 15. CDR3 size: 18 residues. The CDR3 loop reads CASSPWTGFASSGNTIYF. CDR3 DNA sequence: TGTGCCAGCTCACCCTGGACAGGATTCGCCTCTTCAGGAAACACCATATATTTT.

The table lists this clonotype with a few counts. CDR3 nucleotide sequence: TGTGCCATCAGGGACCCGGGACAAATGAACACTGAAGCTTTCTTT. This translates into CAIRDPGQMNTEAFF. The chain has TRBV10-3 and TRBJ1-1; a possible D gene is TRBD1 (6 bases). This CDR3 spans 15 amino acids. Germline CDR1 ENHRY, CDR2 SYGVKD. V was cut by 6 bases and J by 0 bases, with 14 bases left in between.

The V gene is TRBV28, the J gene TRBJ1-1; possibly TRBD1 for D (6 bases). The CDR3 is 18 amino acids. V was cut by 6 bases and J by 4 bases, with 27 bases left in between. The V gene's germline CDR1 is MDHEN and CDR2 SYDVKM. CDR3 sequence: CASSFTGLPPPIGTEAFF. The CDR3 bases are TGTGCCAGCAGCTTTACAGGGTTACCCCCCCCAATCGGCACTGAAGCTTTCTTT.

Ten or more counts support this clonotype. The rearrangement links TRBV28 to TRBJ2-7, with D perhaps TRBD1 or TRBD2 (5 bases each). Germline V CDR1 and CDR2: MDHEN, SYDVKM. V lost 7 bases and J 3 bases, leaving 22 bases between the germline ends. The CDR3 spans 16 residues. CDR3 residues: CASKLGDEGSLYEQYF. The CDR3 DNA follows: TGTGCCAGCAAGCTGGGGGACGAGGGGAGTCTCTACGAGCAGTACTTC.

This clonotype was counted many times. The gene calls are TRBV3-1 and TRBJ1-1, with D hard to call. This CDR3 is 13 amino acids long. V was shortened by 1 base and J by 6 bases, with 9 bases between the two germline ends. Germline CDR1 is LGHDT and CDR2 is YNNKEL (reference sequence). The CDR3 sequence is CASSQGFGAEAFF. The CDR3 DNA is TGTGCCAGCAGCCAAGGATTCGGGGCTGAAGCTTTCTTT.

This clonotype was observed at least ten times. The chain combines TRBV28 with TRBJ2-7; 11 bases are shared with TRBD1. V was clipped by 5 bases and J by 2 bases; unmatched bases: 5. This CDR3 is 15 amino acids long. The germline V gene encodes CDR1 MDHEN and CDR2 SYDVKM. The CDR3 region has the DNA TGTGCCAGCAGTAAGAGGGGACAGGGGGCCTACGAGCAGTACTTC. It specifies CASSKRGQGAYEQYF.

Ten or more counts support this clonotype. The chain has TRBV2 and TRBJ1-2, with no clear D. V gave up 1 base and J gave up 8 bases, with 14 bases separating them. The CDR3 has 14 amino acids. The germline V gene has CDR1 SNHLY and CDR2 FYNNEI. The CDR3 reads CASSEVPTRRGYTF. CDR3 in DNA: TGTGCCAGCAGTGAAGTGCCCACCCGGCGAGGCTACACCTTC.

The chain couples TRBV14 to TRBJ2-4; 8 bases agree with TRBD2. The V and J ends lost 2 bases and 5 bases, in that order; junction bases with no gene match: 11. Germline CDR1 and CDR2: SGHDN and FVKESK. This CDR3 comprises 17 residues. The CDR3 DNA sequence: TGTGCCAGCAGCCAACGTTCGGTGCGGGGGGCCCAAAACATTCAGTACTTC. This encodes CASSQRSVRGAQNIQYF.

This clonotype has a handful of counts. This chain joins TRBV7-2 and TRBJ1-4; D is ambiguous. This CDR3 is built from 17 residues. V was pared by 5 bases and J by 0 bases, with 16 bases between. Per germline, CDR1 SGHTA and CDR2 FQGNSA. The CDR3 loop is CASSLQQLIATNEKLFF. CDR3 DNA: TGTGCCAGCAGCCTACAACAACTTATAGCAACTAATGAAAAACTGTTTTTT.

This clonotype turned up a few times. The chain recombines TRBV7-8 with TRBJ2-1; D ambiguous. The CDR3 totals 15 residues. Germline V lookup: CDR1 SGHVS, CDR2 FQNEAQ. Deletions cut 0 bases from V and 4 bases from J, with 10 bases between. The CDR3 DNA follows: TGTGCCAGCAGCTTAGCCGGCAGCCTGTACAATGAGCAGTTCTTC. Amino acids: CASSLAGSLYNEQFF.

This clonotype occurred a few times. J is TRBJ2-2 and V is TRBV5-1; no clear D gene. There are 15 residues in the CDR3. The V gene's germline CDR1 is SGHRS and CDR2 YFSETQ. Trimming cost V 4 bases and J 3 bases, with 13 bases left between them. The CDR3 nucleotides are TGCGCCAGCAGCCGGGCCCTGGGTGACACCGGGGAGCTGTTTTTT. It specifies CASSRALGDTGELFF.

This clonotype turned up a few times. The chain uses TRBV5-8 and TRBJ1-4; 9 bases match TRBD1. Unmatched junction bases numbered 4, after V lost 4 bases and J lost 0 bases. Germline-derived CDR1 and CDR2 are SGHTS and YDEGEE. CDR3 length: 16 residues. The CDR3 is CASSPGQGPTNEKLFF. The CDR3 DNA sequence: TGTGCCAGCAGCCCGGGACAGGGACCAACTAATGAAAAACTGTTTTTT.

This clonotype occurred a few times. V and J are TRBV7-2 and TRBJ2-2, with D perhaps TRBD1 (5 bases). Trimming took 5 bases from V and 1 from J, leaving 14 bases between them. The germline V gene encodes CDR1 SGHTA and CDR2 FQGNSA. The length of the CDR3 is 16 residues. CDR3 bases: TGTGCCAGCAGCCTCTATCCTGACAGGAACACCGGGGAGCTGTTTTTT. Protein sequence: CASSLYPDRNTGELFF.

This clonotype appeared many times. This rearrangement joins TRBV28 to TRBJ1-4, with TRBD1 matching 7 bases. This CDR3 has 15 amino acids. V gave up 6 bases and J gave up 7 bases; unmatched junction bases: 11. The germline CDR1 and CDR2 sequences are MDHEN and SYDVKM. CDR3: CASSLTGAGSEKLFF. In DNA form, the CDR3 reads TGTGCCAGCAGCCTCACAGGGGCCGGGAGTGAAAAACTGTTTTTT.

This clonotype was seen a few times. V is TRBV27 and J is TRBJ1-5, with a tentative D call TRBD1 (6 bases). Germline V CDR1 and CDR2: MNHEY, SMNVEV (reference sequence). CDR3 length equals 13 residues. V was trimmed by 6 bases and J by 6 bases, leaving 12 bases between them. CDR3 nucleotide sequence: TGTGCCAGCAGAGGGGGGGTAACTCAGCCCCAGCATTTT. Protein product: CASRGGVTQPQHF.

In this sample, this clonotype turned up many times. The chain uses TRBV28 and TRBJ2-7; 7 bases match TRBD1. The ends lost 6 bases at V and 3 bases at J; junction bases unmatched: 8. From germline, CDR1 is MDHEN and CDR2 SYDVKM. The CDR3 runs 14 residues. The CDR3 loop reads CASSYPGQSYEQYF. The CDR3 region has the DNA TGTGCCAGCAGCTATCCGGGACAGAGCTACGAGCAGTACTTC.

This clonotype has more than one count but fewer than ten. The V call is TRBV20-1, the J call TRBJ2-2; perhaps TRBD1 as D (6 bases). The CDR3 contains 17 residues. Trimming pared 0 bases from V and 5 bases from J, leaving 19 bases between. The V gene's germline CDR1 is DFQATT and CDR2 SNEGSKA (reference sequence). The CDR3 region has the DNA TGCAGTGCTAGAGATGCCGGGCCTACAGGGAGAACCGGGGAGCTGTTTTTT. This sequence encodes CSARDAGPTGRTGELFF.

The count of this clonotype is one. The rearrangement uses TRBV9 and TRBJ1-1; no clear D. Between the trimmed V and J ends, which lost 0 bases and 0 bases, there was a span of 9 bases. Germline V gene sequence: CDR1 SGDLS, CDR2 YYNGEE. The CDR3 has 15 amino acids. Here the CDR3 DNA reads TGTGCCAGCAGCGTAGAGCCACGGATGAACACTGAAGCTTTCTTT. This translates into CASSVEPRMNTEAFF.